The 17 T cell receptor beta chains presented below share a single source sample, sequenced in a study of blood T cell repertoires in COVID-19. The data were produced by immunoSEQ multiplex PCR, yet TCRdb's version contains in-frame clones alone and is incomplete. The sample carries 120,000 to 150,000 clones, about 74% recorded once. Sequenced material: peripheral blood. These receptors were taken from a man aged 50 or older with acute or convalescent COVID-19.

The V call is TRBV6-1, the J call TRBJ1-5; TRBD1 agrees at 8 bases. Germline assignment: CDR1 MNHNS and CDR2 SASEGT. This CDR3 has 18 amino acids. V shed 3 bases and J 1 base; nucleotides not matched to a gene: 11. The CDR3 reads CASSEGRGRGVSNQPQHF. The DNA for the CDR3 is TGTGCCAGCAGTGAGGGCAGGGGGCGAGGTGTGAGCAATCAGCCCCAGCATTTT.

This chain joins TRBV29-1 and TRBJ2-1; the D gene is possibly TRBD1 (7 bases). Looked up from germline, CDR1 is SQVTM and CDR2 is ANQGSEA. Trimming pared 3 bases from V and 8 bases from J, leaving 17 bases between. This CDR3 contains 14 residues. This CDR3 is CSVDIQGGVDEQFF. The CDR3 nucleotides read TGCAGCGTTGATATCCAGGGGGGTGTCGATGAGCAGTTCTTC.

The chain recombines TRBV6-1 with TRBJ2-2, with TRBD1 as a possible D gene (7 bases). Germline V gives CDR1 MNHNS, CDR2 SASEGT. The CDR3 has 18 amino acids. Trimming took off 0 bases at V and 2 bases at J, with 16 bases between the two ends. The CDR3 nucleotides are TGTGCCAGCAGTGAAGCGTGGTGGCAGGGGGGAAACACCGGGGAGCTGTTTTTT. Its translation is CASSEAWWQGGNTGELFF.

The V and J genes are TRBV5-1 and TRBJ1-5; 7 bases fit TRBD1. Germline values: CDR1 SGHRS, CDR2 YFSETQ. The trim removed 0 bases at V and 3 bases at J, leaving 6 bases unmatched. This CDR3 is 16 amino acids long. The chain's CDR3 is CASSLGAGGVNQPQHF. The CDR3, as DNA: TGCGCCAGCAGCTTGGGGGCAGGGGGAGTCAATCAGCCCCAGCATTTT.

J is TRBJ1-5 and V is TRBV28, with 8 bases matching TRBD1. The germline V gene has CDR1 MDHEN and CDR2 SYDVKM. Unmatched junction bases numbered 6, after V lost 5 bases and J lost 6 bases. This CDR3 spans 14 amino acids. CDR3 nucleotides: TGTGCCAGCAGTCCAGCCAGGGGGCCTCAGCCCCAGCATTTT. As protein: CASSPARGPQPQHF.

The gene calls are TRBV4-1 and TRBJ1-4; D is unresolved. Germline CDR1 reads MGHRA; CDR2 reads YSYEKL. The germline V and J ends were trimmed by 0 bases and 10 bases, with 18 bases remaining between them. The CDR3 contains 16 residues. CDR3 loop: CASSQEDSGTYGKLFF. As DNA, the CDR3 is TGCGCCAGCAGCCAAGAAGATAGCGGTACCTATGGAAAACTGTTTTTT.

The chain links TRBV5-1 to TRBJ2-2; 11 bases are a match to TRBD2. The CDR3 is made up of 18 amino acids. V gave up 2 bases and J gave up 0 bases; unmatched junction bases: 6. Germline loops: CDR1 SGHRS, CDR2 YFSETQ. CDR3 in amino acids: CASSFPGTSGTNTGELFF. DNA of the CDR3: TGCGCCAGCAGCTTTCCCGGGACTAGCGGAACGAACACCGGGGAGCTGTTTTTT.

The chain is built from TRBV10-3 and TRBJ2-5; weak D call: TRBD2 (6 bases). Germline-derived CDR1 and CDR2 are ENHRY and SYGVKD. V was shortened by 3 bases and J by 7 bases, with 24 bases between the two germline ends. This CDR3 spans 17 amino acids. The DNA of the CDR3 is TGTGCCATCAGTGATTCTCGTAACGGCGGGGACTCCGGGACCCAGTACTTC. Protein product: CAISDSRNGGDSGTQYF.

This CDR3 reads CASSLIGGLSGGYTF. The CDR3 coding sequence is TGCGCCAGCAGCTTGATCGGGGGATTAAGTGGTGGCTACACCTTC. This sequence joins TRBV5-1 and TRBJ1-2; tentative D call: TRBD1 (5 bases). This CDR3 region has 15 residues. V lost 1 base, J lost 7 bases, and 17 bases lay in between. Germline V lookup: CDR1 SGHRS, CDR2 YFSETQ.

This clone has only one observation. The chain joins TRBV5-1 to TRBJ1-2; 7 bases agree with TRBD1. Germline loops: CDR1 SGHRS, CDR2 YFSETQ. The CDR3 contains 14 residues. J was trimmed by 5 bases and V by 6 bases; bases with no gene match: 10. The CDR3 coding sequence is TGCGCCAGCAAGACAGGGTCCGGGACTTATGGCTACACCTTC. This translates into CASKTGSGTYGYTF.

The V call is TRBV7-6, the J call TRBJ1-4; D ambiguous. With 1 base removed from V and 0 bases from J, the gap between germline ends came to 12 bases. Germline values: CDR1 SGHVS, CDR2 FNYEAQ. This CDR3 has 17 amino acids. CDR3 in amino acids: CASSLGAPRTTNEKLFF. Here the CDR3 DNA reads TGTGCCAGCAGCTTAGGGGCACCGAGAACAACTAATGAAAAACTGTTTTTT.

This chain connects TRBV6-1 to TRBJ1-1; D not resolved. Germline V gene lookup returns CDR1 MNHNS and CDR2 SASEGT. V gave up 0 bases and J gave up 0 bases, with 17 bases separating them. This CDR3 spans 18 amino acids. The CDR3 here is CASSEASWAPTMNTEAFF. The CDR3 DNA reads TGTGCCAGCAGTGAAGCTAGCTGGGCCCCGACTATGAACACTGAAGCTTTCTTT.

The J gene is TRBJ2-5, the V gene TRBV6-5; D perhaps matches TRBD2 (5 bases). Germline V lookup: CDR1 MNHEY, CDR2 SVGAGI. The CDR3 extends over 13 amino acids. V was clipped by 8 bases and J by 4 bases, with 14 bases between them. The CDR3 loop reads CASGRQGLETQYF. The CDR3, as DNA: TGTGCCAGCGGGAGACAAGGCCTAGAGACCCAGTACTTC.

The CDR3 DNA reads as TGTGCCTGGAGCGACAGGGTCGGCGTTCGTGAAAAACTGTTTTTT. It specifies CAWSDRVGVREKLFF. The rearrangement links TRBV30 to TRBJ1-4; 7 bases are a match to TRBD1. Germline CDR1 is GTSNPN and CDR2 is SVGIG (reference sequence). The V gene end was trimmed by 3 bases and the J gene end by 7 bases; junction bases not matched to a gene: 11. CDR3 length: 15 amino acids. The full variable domain, with the rest looked up from reference TRBV30 and TRBJ1-4, is SQTIHQWPATLVQPVGSPLSLECTVEGTSNPNLYWYRQAAGRGLQLLFYSVGIGQISSEVPQNLSASRPQDRQFILSSKKLLLSDSGFYLCAWSDRVGVREKLFFGSGTQLSVL.

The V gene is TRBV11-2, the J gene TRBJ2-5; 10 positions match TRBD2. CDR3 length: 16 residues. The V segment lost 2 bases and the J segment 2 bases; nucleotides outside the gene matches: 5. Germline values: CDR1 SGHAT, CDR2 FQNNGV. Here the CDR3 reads CASSLRLLAGQETQYF. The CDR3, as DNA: TGTGCCAGCAGCTTACGCCTACTAGCGGGACAAGAGACCCAGTACTTC.

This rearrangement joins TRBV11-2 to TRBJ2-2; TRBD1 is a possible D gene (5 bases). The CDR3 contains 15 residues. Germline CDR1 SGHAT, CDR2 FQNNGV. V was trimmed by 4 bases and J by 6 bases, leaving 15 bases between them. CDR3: CASSSLAGRAGELFF. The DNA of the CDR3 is TGTGCCAGCAGCTCCCTCGCAGGGCGAGCCGGGGAGCTGTTTTTT.

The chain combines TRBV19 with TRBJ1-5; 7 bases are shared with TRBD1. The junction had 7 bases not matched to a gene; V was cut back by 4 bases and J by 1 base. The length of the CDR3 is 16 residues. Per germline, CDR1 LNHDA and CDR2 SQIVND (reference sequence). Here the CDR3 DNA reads TGTGCCAGTAGTAAAGGGACAGCCCCCAGCAATCAGCCCCAGCATTTT. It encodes CASSKGTAPSNQPQHF.